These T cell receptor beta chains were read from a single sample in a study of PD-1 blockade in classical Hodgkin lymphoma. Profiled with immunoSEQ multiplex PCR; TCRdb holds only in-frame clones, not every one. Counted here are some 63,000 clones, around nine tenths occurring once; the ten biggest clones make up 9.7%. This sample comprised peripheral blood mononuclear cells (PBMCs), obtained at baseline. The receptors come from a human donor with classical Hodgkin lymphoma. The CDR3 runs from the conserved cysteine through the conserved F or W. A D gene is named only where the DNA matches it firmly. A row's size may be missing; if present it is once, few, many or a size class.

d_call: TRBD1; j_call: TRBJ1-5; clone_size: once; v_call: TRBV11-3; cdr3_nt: TGTGCCAGCAGCTTCCCGGACAGGGTGGGTCAGCCCCAGCATTTT; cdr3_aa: CASSFPDRVGQPQHF
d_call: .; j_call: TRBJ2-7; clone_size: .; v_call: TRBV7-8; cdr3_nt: TGTGCCAGCAGCTTACTGCGCCTAGGGGAGCAGTACTTC; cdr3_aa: CASSLLRLGEQYF
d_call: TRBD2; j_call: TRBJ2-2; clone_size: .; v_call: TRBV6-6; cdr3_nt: TGTGCCAGCAGTTACTCGATGGCGGGGGGGCCCGGGGAGCTGTTTTTT; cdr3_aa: CASSYSMAGGPGELFF
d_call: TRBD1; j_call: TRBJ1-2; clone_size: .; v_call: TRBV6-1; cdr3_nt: TGTGCCAGCCCGCTGACAGGGAGTGGGGGTGGCTACACCTTC; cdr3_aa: CASPLTGSGGGYTF
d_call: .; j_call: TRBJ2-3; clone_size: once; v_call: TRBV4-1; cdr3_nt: TGCGCCAGCAGCCAAGATCTAAGACTTACAATCACAGATACGCAGTATTTT; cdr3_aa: CASSQDLRLTITDTQYF
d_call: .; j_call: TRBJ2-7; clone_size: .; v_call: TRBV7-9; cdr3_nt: TGTGCCAGCAGCCTAGCCCAGGGGCTAAGGTACGAGCAGTACTTC; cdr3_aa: CASSLAQGLRYEQYF
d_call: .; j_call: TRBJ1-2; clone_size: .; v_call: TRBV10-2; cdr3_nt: TGCGCCAGCAGTTCAGGGAACTATGGCTACACCTTC; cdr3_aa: CASSSGNYGYTF
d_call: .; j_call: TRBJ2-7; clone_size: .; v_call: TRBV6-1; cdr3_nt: TGTGCCAGCAGTCCCAGGCAGACCGAGCAGTACTTC; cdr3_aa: CASSPRQTEQYF
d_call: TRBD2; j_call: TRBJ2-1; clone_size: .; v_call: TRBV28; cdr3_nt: TGTGCCAGCAGACCAAGCGGGAGGGCCCACAATGAGCAGTTCTTC; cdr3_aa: CASRPSGRAHNEQFF
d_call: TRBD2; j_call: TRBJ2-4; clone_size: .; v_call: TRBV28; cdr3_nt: TGTGCCAGCAGTTTGATCCCCCCAGCGGCTAGCGGCCCGCCAGCCAAAAACATTCAGTACTTC; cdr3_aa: CASSLIPPAASGPPAKNIQYF
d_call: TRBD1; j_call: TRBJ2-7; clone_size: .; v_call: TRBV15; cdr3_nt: TGTGCCACCAGCACCCCGCCGGGACAGTCCTACGAGCAGTACTTC; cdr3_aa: CATSTPPGQSYEQYF
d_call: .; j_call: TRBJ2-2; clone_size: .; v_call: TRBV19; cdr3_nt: TGTGCCAGTAGTATAGAGGAGGGAGCGAACACCGGGGAGCTGTTTTTT; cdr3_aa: CASSIEEGANTGELFF
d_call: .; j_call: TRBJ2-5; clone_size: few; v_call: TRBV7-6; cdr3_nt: TGTGCCAGCAGCTCCGGCGGGACAGTGCACTTC; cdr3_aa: CASSSGGTVHF
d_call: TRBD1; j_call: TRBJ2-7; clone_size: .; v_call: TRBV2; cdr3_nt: TGTGCCAGCAGTCCCGGGACAGGGGACCCCTACGAGCAGTACTTC; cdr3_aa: CASSPGTGDPYEQYF
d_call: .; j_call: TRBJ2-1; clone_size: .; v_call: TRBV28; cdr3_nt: TGTGCCAGCAGTTCTAAATCGAAGGAATACAATGAGCAGTTCTTC; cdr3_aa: CASSSKSKEYNEQFF
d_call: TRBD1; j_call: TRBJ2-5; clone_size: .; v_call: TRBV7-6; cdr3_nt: TGTGCCAGCAGCAGGACAGGAATCTCCCAAGAGACCCAGTACTTC; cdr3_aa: CASSRTGISQETQYF
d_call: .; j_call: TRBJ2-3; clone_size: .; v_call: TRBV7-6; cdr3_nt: TGTGCCAGCAGCTTAGGCCCCGGGACGGACAATACGCAGTATTTT; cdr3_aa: CASSLGPGTDNTQYF
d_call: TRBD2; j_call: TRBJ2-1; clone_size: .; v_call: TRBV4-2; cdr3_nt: TGTGCCAGCAGCCAAGATGCGGGGGGGACCTTTGGTGATGAGCAGTTCTTC; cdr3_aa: CASSQDAGGTFGDEQFF
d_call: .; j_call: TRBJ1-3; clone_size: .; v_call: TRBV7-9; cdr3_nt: TGTGCCAGCAGCTTAGAGGGGACAAGCAGTGGAAACACCATATATTTT; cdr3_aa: CASSLEGTSSGNTIYF
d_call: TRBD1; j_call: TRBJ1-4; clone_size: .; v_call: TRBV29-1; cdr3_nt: TGCAGCGTTGAAGGAAGGACAGGGGGCTTCAATGAAAAACTGTTTTTT; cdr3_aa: CSVEGRTGGFNEKLFF
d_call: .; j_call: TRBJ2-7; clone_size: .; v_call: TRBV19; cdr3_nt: TGTGCCAGTAGTATAGATCAAGGACACTACGAGCAGTACTTC; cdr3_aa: CASSIDQGHYEQYF
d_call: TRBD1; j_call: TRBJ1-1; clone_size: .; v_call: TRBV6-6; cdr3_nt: TGTGCCAGCAGACCCCAAACTCAGGGGGTGAACACTGAAGCTTTCTTT; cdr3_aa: CASRPQTQGVNTEAFF
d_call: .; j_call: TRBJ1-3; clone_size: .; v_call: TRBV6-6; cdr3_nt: TGTGCCAGTAGTCCGGGGATGTCAAACACCATATATTTT; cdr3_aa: CASSPGMSNTIYF
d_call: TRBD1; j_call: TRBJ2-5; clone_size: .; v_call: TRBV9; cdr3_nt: TGTGCCAGCAGCGTCCGGGACAGGGAGTTAGAGACCCAGTACTTC; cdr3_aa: CASSVRDRELETQYF
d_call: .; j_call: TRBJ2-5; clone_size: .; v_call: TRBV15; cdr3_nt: TGTGCCACCAGCAGAGATCGTTTAGGGACCCAGTACTTC; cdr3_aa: CATSRDRLGTQYF
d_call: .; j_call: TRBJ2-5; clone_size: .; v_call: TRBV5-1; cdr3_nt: TGCGCCAGCAGCTTGATGACAGTCCAAGAGACCCAGTACTTC; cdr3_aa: CASSLMTVQETQYF
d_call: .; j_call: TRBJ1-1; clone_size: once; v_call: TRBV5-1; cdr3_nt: TGCGCCAGCAGCCCCCGGACGGGGAACACTGAAGCTTTCTTT; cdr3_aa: CASSPRTGNTEAFF
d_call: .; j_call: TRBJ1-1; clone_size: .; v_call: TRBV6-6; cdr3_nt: TGTGCCAGCAGTTACTCGATGGCCATGAACACTGAAGCTTTCTTT; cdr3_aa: CASSYSMAMNTEAFF
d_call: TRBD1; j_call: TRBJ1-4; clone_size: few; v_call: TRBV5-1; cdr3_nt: TGCGCCAGCAGCTCGGGACAGACTGCAACTAATGAAAAACTGTTTTTT; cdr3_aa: CASSSGQTATNEKLFF
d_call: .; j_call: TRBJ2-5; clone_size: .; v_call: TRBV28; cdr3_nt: TGTGCCAGCAGTCGCCGGGGGCAAGAGACCCAGTACTTC; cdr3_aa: CASSRRGQETQYF
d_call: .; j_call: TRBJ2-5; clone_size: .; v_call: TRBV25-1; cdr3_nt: TGTGCCAGCAGTGAATGGGTAGTCGGGTACCGAGAGACCCAGTACTTC; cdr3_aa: CASSEWVVGYRETQYF
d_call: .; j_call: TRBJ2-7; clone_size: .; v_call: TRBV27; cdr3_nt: TGTGCCAGCAGTTTTGGCGAGCAGTACTTC; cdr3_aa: CASSFGEQYF
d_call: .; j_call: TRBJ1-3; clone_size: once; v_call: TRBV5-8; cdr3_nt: TGTGCCAGCAGCTTATATACGGGTCTTACCTCTGGAAACACCATATATTTT; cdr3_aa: CASSLYTGLTSGNTIYF
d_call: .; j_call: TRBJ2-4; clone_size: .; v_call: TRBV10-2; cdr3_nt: TGCGCCAGCGCAACTCACAGGGGAGGGGAGCGGGACATTCAGTACTTC; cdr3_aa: CASATHRGGERDIQYF
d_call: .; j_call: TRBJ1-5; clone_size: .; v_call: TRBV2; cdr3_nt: TGTGCCACCTCCCGCCAGGGGAATAGCAATCAGCCCCAGCATTTT; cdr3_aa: CATSRQGNSNQPQHF
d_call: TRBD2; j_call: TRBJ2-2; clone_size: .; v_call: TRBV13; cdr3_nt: TGTGCCAGCAGATCTCGACTAGCGGTGAACACCGGGGAGCTGTTTTTT; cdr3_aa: CASRSRLAVNTGELFF
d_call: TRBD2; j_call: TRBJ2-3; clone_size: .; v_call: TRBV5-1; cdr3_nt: TGCGCCAGCAGGCCGGGACTAGCGGGAGAATATACGCAGTATTTT; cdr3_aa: CASRPGLAGEYTQYF
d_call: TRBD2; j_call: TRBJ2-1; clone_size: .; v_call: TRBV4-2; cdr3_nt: TGTGCCAGCAGCCCCGGAGGACTAGCGGGCGATGAGCAGTTCTTC; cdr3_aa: CASSPGGLAGDEQFF
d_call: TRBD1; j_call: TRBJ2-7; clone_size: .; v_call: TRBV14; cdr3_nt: TGTGCCAGCAGCCACTTACAGGGGGCATTCTACGAGCAGTACTTC; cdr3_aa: CASSHLQGAFYEQYF
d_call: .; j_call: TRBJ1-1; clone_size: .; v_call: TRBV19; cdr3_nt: TGTGCCAGTAGTATAGGGCCAGGGAACACTGAAGCTTTCTTT; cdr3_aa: CASSIGPGNTEAFF
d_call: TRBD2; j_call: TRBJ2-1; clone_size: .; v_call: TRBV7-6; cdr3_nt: TGTGCCAGCAGCTTATTGCTAGCGGGAGTAGTTTCCTTCTCCTACAATGAGCAGTTCTTC; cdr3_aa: CASSLLLAGVVSFSYNEQFF
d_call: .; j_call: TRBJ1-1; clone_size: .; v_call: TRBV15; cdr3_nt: TGTGCCACCAGCAGAGATGGGCCAGTAGACACTGAAGCTTTCTTT; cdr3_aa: CATSRDGPVDTEAFF
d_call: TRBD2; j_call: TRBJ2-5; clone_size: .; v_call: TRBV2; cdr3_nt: TGTGCCAGCAGTCCTTGGTCGGGACTAGTTGCAGCCCAGTACTTC; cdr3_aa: CASSPWSGLVAAQYF
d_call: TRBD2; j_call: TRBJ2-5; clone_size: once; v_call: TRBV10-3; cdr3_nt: TGTGCCACAGGGACTAGCGGCCTCCAAGAGACCCAGTACTTC; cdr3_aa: CATGTSGLQETQYF
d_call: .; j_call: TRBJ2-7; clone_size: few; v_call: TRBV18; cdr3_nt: TGTGCCAGCTCACCCCTAGGCAGGGAAAACGAGCAGTACTTC; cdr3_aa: CASSPLGRENEQYF
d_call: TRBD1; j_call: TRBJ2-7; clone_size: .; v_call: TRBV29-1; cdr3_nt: TGCAGCGTTGAGGCCGACAGGGTGGGGCAGTACTTC; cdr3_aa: CSVEADRVGQYF
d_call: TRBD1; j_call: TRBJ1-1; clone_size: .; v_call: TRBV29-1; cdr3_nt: TGCAGCGTTGCTACCCCGACAGGGACGATGAACACTGAAGCTTTCTTT; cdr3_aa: CSVATPTGTMNTEAFF
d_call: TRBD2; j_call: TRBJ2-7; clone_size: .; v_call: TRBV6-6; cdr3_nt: TGTGCCAGCAGTTACTCTAGCGGGAGGATCGACGAGCAGTACTTC; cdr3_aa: CASSYSSGRIDEQYF
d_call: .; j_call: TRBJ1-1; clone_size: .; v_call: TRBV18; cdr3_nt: TGTGCCAGCTCACCACGGCTGAACACTGAAGCTTTCTTT; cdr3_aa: CASSPRLNTEAFF
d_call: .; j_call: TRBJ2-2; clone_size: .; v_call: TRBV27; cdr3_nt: TGTGCCAGCAGTTTCACGGGGTTGACCGGGGAGCTGTTTTTT; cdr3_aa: CASSFTGLTGELFF